This T cell receptor (beta chain) was profiled in a study of cytomegalovirus exposure and HLA in healthy donors. Study conclusions and caveats: The authors later found most CMV-associated TCR beta chains appeared HLA-restricted. The authors assumed roughly uniform sequencing depth across donors for presence/absence analyses.

Concerning this clone itself: Its antigen remains unknown.

It was with 60 Vbeta and 13 Jbeta primers that the PCR ran. Clones were read by immunoSEQ multiplex PCR, and TCRdb kept only the in-frame ones, dropping some. The sample yields under 150,000 clones, approximately 81% seen once. Germline CDR1 LNHDA, CDR2 SQIVND (reference sequence). There are 15 residues in the CDR3. V shed 3 bases, J shed 4 bases, and the junction held 6 bases outside the gene matches. V gene TRBV19 combines with J gene TRBJ2-7; TRBD1 aligns across 10 bases. The sequence was obtained from a man aged 18 to 30 in good health and CMV-seronegative. The specimen sequenced was PBMCs. CDR3 region: CASSILGQGFYEQYF. CDR3 sequence (DNA): TGTGCCAGTAGTATCCTGGGACAGGGGTTTTACGAGCAGTACTTC. The full variable domain, with the rest looked up from reference TRBV19 and TRBJ2-7, is DGGITQSPKYLFRKEGQNVTLSCEQNLNHDAMYWYRQDPGQGLRLIYYSQIVNDFQKGDIAEGYSVSREKKESFPLTVTSAQKNPTAFYLCASSILGQGFYEQYFGPGTRLTVT.